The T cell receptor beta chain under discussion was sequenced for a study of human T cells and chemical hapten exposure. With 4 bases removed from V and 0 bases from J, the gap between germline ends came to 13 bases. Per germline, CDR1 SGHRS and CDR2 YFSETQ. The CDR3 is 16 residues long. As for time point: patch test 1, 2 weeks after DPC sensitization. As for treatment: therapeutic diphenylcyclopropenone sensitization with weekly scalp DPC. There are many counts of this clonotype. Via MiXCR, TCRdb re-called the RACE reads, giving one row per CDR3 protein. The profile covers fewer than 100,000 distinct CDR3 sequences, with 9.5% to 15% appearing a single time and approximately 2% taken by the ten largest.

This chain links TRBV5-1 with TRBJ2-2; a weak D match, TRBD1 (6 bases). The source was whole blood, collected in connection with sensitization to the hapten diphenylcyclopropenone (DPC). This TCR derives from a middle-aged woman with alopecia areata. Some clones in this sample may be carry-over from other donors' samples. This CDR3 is CASSPDRTSNTGELFF. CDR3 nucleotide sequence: TGCGCCAGCAGCCCAGACAGGACGTCGAACACCGGGGAGCTGTTTTTT.